A selection of T cell receptor beta chains follows, all from one sample in a study of blood T cell repertoires in COVID-19. Libraries were prepared by immunoSEQ multiplex PCR; TCRdb keeps only in-frame clonotypes and omits some of them. The profile covers some 240,000 clones, with approximately 89% appearing a single time and about 10% taken by the ten largest. The sequenced sample was peripheral blood. The receptors here all came from a woman in her 70s with COVID-19, enrolled during active disease. Each CDR3 is given with its conserved first and last residue. The D gene is left open where the match is weak. Clone size, where shown, is once, few, many, or a class for clones that have expanded.

clone_size	d_call	j_call	v_call	cdr3_length	cdr3_nt	cdr3_aa
NA	NA	TRBJ1-1	TRBV10-3	13	TGTGCCATGAGGATGGGAGGGGACACTGAAGCTTTCTTT	CAMRMGGDTEAFF
NA	NA	TRBJ2-7	TRBV5-1	13	TGCGCCAGCAGCTTCAGGGGAGAAAACGAGCAGTACTTC	CASSFRGENEQYF
NA	NA	TRBJ1-5	TRBV6-5	13	TGTGCCAGCAGTCCACAGGGAGACCAGCCCCAGCATTTT	CASSPQGDQPQHF
many	TRBD1	TRBJ1-3	TRBV28	16	TGTGCCAGCAGTCAGACAGGGTACCTCTCTGGAAACACCATATATTTT	CASSQTGYLSGNTIYF
NA	NA	TRBJ2-7	TRBV6-2/TRBV6-3	11	TGTGCCAGCAGCCTCAGGATCGAGCAGTACTTC	CASSLRIEQYF
NA	TRBD2	TRBJ2-5	TRBV5-4	15	TGTGCCAGCAGCTTGTCTAGCGGGAGAGTGGAGACCCAGTACTTC	CASSLSSGRVETQYF
once	NA	TRBJ2-3	TRBV7-2	16	TGTGCCAGCAGCTTCGGGACTTGGAGAGGCACAGATACGCAGTATTTT	CASSFGTWRGTDTQYF
NA	TRBD1	TRBJ1-6	TRBV28	15	TGTGCCAGCAGTTTACTGACAGGGGAGGATTCACCCCTCCACTTT	CASSLLTGEDSPLHF
NA	TRBD1	TRBJ1-2	TRBV2	13	TGTGCCAGCCGTCTCGGACAGGGCGGTGGCTACACCTTC	CASRLGQGGGYTF
NA	NA	TRBJ1-3	TRBV29-1	13	TGCCGTAAGGGACTTTCCTCTGGAAACACCATATATTTT	CRKGLSSGNTIYF
NA	NA	TRBJ1-3	TRBV6-5	15	TGTGCCAGCCAAGGACAGTTCGCAACTGGAAACACCATATATTTT	CASQGQFATGNTIYF
NA	TRBD1	TRBJ1-2	TRBV23-1	14	TGCGCCAGCAGCCCCGGACAGGGCGTCTATGGCTACACCTTC	CASSPGQGVYGYTF
once	TRBD1	TRBJ1-2	TRBV10-3	13	TGTGCCATCAGTCGACAGGGTAACTATGGCTACACCTTC	CAISRQGNYGYTF
NA	NA	TRBJ1-3	TRBV6-5	14	TGTGCCAGCAGTTACAGGAGTAATGGAAACACCATATATTTT	CASSYRSNGNTIYF
NA	TRBD1	TRBJ1-2	TRBV4-1	16	TGCGCCAGCAGCCCGAAGTATGGGACAGGTTCGTATGGCTACACCTTC	CASSPKYGTGSYGYTF
NA	TRBD1	TRBJ1-5	TRBV6-6	15	TGTGCCAGCAGTCCCCTCACAGGGGTCAATCAGCCCCAGCATTTT	CASSPLTGVNQPQHF
NA	NA	TRBJ2-7	TRBV12-3/TRBV12-4	13	TGTGCCAGCAGTTGGGACACGTCCTACGAGCAGTACTTC	CASSWDTSYEQYF
once	TRBD2	TRBJ2-1	TRBV5-8	17	TGTGCCAGCAGCCGACCAGGGACTAGCGGGAACTACAATGAGCAGTTCTTC	CASSRPGTSGNYNEQFF
few	NA	TRBJ2-1	TRBV6-1	18	TGTGCCAGCAGTGAAGCGCTTACGCGGGCCCTGGCCTACAATGAGCAGTTCTTC	CASSEALTRALAYNEQFF
NA	TRBD2	TRBJ2-7	TRBV5-5	17	TGTGCCAGCAGCTTGGATGATTCGGGACTAGCTTCCTACGAGCAGTACTTC	CASSLDDSGLASYEQYF
NA	TRBD1	TRBJ1-6	TRBV27	16	TGTGCCAGCCATGGACAGGGAAATACCTATAATTCACCCCTCCACTTT	CASHGQGNTYNSPLHF
NA	NA	TRBJ1-1	TRBV7-2	16	TGTGCCAGCAGCTTAGTTTTTGGGGGCTCGAACACTGAAGCTTTCTTT	CASSLVFGGSNTEAFF
NA	NA	TRBJ1-1	TRBV20-1	13	TGCAGTGCTAGTTCCGGGGAAGGAACTGAAGCTTTCTTT	CSASSGEGTEAFF
NA	TRBD1	TRBJ1-1	TRBV4-2	14	TGTGCCAGCAGCCGAGGGGGCCAGAACACTGAAGCTTTCTTT	CASSRGGQNTEAFF
once	NA	TRBJ2-5	TRBV24-1	12	TGTGCCACCAGTGATTTCGAAGAGACCCAGTACTTC	CATSDFEETQYF
NA	TRBD2	TRBJ2-1	TRBV6-6	17	TGTGCCAGCAGTCGTTTACATTCGAGCGGGAGGGCCAATGAGCAGTTCTTC	CASSRLHSSGRANEQFF
NA	TRBD1	TRBJ1-2	TRBV7-9	15	TGTGCCAGCAGCTTTCAATGGGACAGGGGAAGTGGCTACACCTTC	CASSFQWDRGSGYTF
NA	TRBD1	TRBJ1-3	TRBV7-6	18	TGTGCCAGCAGTGATAGAAGAGGGGACAGGAGCTCTGGAAACACCATATATTTT	CASSDRRGDRSSGNTIYF
NA	NA	TRBJ1-2	TRBV6-5	12	TGTGCCAGCAGTTACGCGGCGGGAGGCTACACCTTC	CASSYAAGGYTF
few	TRBD1	TRBJ2-3	TRBV10-3	13	TGTGCCATCAGTGGGGACAGGGCGGATACGCAGTATTTT	CAISGDRADTQYF
once	NA	TRBJ1-4	TRBV10-3	13	TGTGCCATCGGGCGGGATTTGAAGGAAAAACTGTTTTTT	CAIGRDLKEKLFF
NA	TRBD2	TRBJ2-2	TRBV3-1/TRBV3-2	18	TGTGCCAGCAGCCATCTCGGACTAGCGGGAGACCTAGGCGGGGAGCTGTTTTTT	CASSHLGLAGDLGGELFF
NA	TRBD2	TRBJ2-3	TRBV2	16	TGTGCCAACCACCTGGGCGGGAGGGTCCTCCAAGATACGCAGTATTTT	CANHLGGRVLQDTQYF